Listed below are T cell receptor beta chains from one sample, sequenced in a study of tumor-infiltrating lymphocytes in glioblastoma multiforme. TCRdb reprocessed the multiplex PCR reads via MiXCR and lists one record per CDR3 protein. Of 13,000 to 15,000 distinct CDR3 sequences in the sample, over 55% were seen once. Specimen: brain tumor tissue. Every receptor here comes from a male donor with glioblastoma. The CDR3 runs from the conserved cysteine through the conserved F or W. Clone size is given for some rows only: seen once, a few or many times, or a class if the clone is expanded.

>TRBJ2-2|-|TRBV11-1
CASSLSRFGELFF
>TRBJ2-5|-|TRBV4-1
CASSHTLGIVGGRETQYF
>TRBJ2-1|-|TRBV11-3
CASSPGLGSGASGRKNEQFF
>TRBJ2-2|-|TRBV10-1
CVSSGMASGRAGELFF
>TRBJ1-1|-|TRBV12-3/TRBV12-4
CASSVLRVGAEAFF
>TRBJ2-7|-|TRBV4-1
CANSQVAVKGEYEQYF
>TRBJ2-7|-|TRBV20-1
CSARDISGQGSKQYF
>TRBJ2-1|-|TRBV6-1
CASRLTSGSPNEHFF
>TRBJ1-6|once|TRBV20-1
CSTKNRAGYNSPLHF
>TRBJ1-1|-|TRBV20-1
CSARIKDTEAFF
>TRBJ2-3|few|TRBV11-2
CASSTHVGARGPQYF
>TRBJ2-1|-|TRBV11-3
CASSPGLGSAASGRNNEQFF
>TRBJ2-3|-|TRBV7-3
CASGLSCTDTQYF
>TRBJ1-1|-|TRBV29-1
CSGSSRNTEAFF
>TRBJ1-4|-|TRBV11-2
CASSLNQNEKLFF
>TRBJ1-3|-|TRBV11-2
CASSAWTPSGNTVYF
>TRBJ2-1|many|TRBV20-1
CSANLQGHEQFF
>TRBJ2-3|-|TRBV11-2
CASSSLAGGADTQYF
>TRBJ1-2|-|TRBV4-1
CASSQGRCRGNYGYTF
>TRBJ2-7|-|TRBV9
CASSVRGEFSYEQYF
>TRBJ2-1|-|TRBV28
CAIGTLGEQFF
>TRBJ1-1|-|TRBV4-1
CASQEISAEAFF
>TRBJ1-4|-|TRBV5-1
CACSPGTGLREKLFF
>TRBJ2-3|-|TRBV4-2
CASSKEWASGTTDTQYF
>TRBJ1-4|-|TRBV30
CAWSVFRADEKLFF
>TRBJ1-1|few|TRBV6-2/TRBV6-3
CASTWTGGLNTEAFF
>TRBJ1-1|-|TRBV7-9
CASSLGGFRKVPSGDAEAFF
>TRBJ2-3|-|TRBV11-3
CASSLRFPDTQYF
>TRBJ2-7|-|TRBV10-3
CAISEWGREQYF
>TRBJ2-2|-|TRBV11-2
CASSSNTGELFF
>TRBJ1-1|-|TRBV11-2
CASSSDPDRVTEAFF
>TRBJ2-1|-|TRBV11-2
CASNPGLAGGLREQFF
>TRBJ2-1|-|TRBV20-1
CSARKAAGSYNEQFF
>TRBJ2-2|-|TRBV5-1
CASSPLGVGVNGELFF
>TRBJ2-7|-|TRBV13
CASSARQALYEQYF
>TRBJ1-6|-|TRBV6-5
CASRGGQGFNSPLHF
>TRBJ2-6|-|TRBV6-6
CASNKGAYSGTNVLTF
>TRBJ2-7|few|TRBV11-1
CASSGQECEQYF
>TRBJ2-7|once|TRBV20-1
CSASPVAGVSEQYF
>TRBJ2-1|-|TRBV7-3
CVSGLGGGGGANNEQFF
>TRBJ2-5|-|TRBV11-2
CASSPAAQKRVTQYF
>TRBJ2-1|medium-sized|TRBV6-1
CASSESPQGIGEQFF
>TRBJ1-5|once|TRBV12-3/TRBV12-4
CASSSSGQGTTQHF
>TRBJ1-2|-|TRBV11-2
CASSLGILGSYGYTF
>TRBJ2-1|-|TRBV11-3
CASGLVDGNEQLF
>TRBJ2-4|-|TRBV20-1
CSARDPGRGVRKARNIQYF
>TRBJ2-2|large|TRBV11-2
CASTPSFGQGLAVNTGELFF
>TRBJ2-3|-|TRBV12-3/TRBV12-4
CASSLLPGTVSTDTQYF
>TRBJ2-7|few|TRBV11-2
CASMKIRGAEQYF
>TRBJ2-7|-|TRBV29-1
CSVVSGRYEQYF
>TRBJ2-3|-|TRBV20-1
CSASRTGLVGGPSSTDTQYF
>TRBJ1-1|-|TRBV11-2
CASRAILGVGNTEAFF
>TRBJ2-7|once|TRBV29-1
CSVARANEQYF
>TRBJ2-5|-|TRBV11-2
CASSSGQGKETQYF